This T cell receptor beta chain was captured in a study of blood T cell repertoires in COVID-19. Profiling relied on immunoSEQ multiplex PCR, and the TCRdb table lists in-frame clones only, not all of them. The data contain approximately 350,000 clones, more than 80% of them singletons. The table lists this clone with a few counts. The CDR3 sequence is 14 residues long. J lost 2 bases, V lost 6 bases, and 7 bases had no gene match. The V gene's germline CDR1 is SQVTM and CDR2 ANQGSEA. The receptor was isolated from a man aged 40-49 years with acute or convalescent COVID-19. The genes are TRBV29-1 and TRBJ2-7; 10 bases match TRBD1. Specimen: peripheral blood. CDR3 DNA sequence: TGCAGCGTAGTGGACAGGGGGTTTCCCTACGAGCAGTACTTC. Translating it yields CSVVDRGFPYEQYF.